This TCR beta chain was identified in a study of T cell responses to AZD1222 COVID-19 vaccine. Germline V lookup: CDR1 SNHLY, CDR2 FYNNEI. V lost 3 bases and J lost 5; bases outside the gene matches: 15. The CDR3 covers 17 residues. Using immunoSEQ multiplex PCR, the repertoire was profiled, and TCRdb retains in-frame clones only, with some absent. The sample has around 120,000 clones, approximately 85% seen once. This receptor was taken from an adult in good health. The sequenced sample was peripheral blood, obtained on day 0 of AZD1222 vaccination. The rearrangement links TRBV2 to TRBJ2-7, with 8 bases fitting TRBD1. The chain's CDR3 is CASSDFSMRQGTHEQYF. In nucleotides, the CDR3 is TGTGCCAGCAGTGACTTTAGTATGCGACAGGGGACCCACGAGCAGTACTTC.